The next 5 T cell receptor beta chains were all read from a single sample in a study of CD8+CD57+ T cells in acquired aplastic anemia. Those patients picked for sequencing had displayed CD8+CD57+ cell expansion on flow cytometry. Profiling that covered TCR beta VDJ and CDR3 relied on genomic DNA as its template. One entry per CDR3 protein, called by TCRdb with MiXCR from the reads. This sample carries some 200,000 distinct CDR3 sequences, about half of them seen once, and the ten largest clones take about 20%. The sequenced sample consisted of sorted CD4+, CD8+, or CD8+CD57+ T cells (not recorded which) from PBMCs. These TCRs come from a human donor with aplastic anemia.

The chain couples TRBV20-1 to TRBJ1-1; D call uncertain. V was pared by 5 bases and J by 0 bases, with 7 bases between. This CDR3 has 12 residues. Germline CDR1 is DFQATT and CDR2 is SNEGSKA (reference sequence). In DNA form, the CDR3 reads TGCAGTGCTGGCCTCCTGAACACTGAAGCTTTCTTT. This codes for CSAGLLNTEAFF.

In its sample, this clonotype was seen many times. The J gene is TRBJ1-4, the V gene TRBV2; 7 nucleotides line up with TRBD1. The CDR3 sequence is 14 residues long. The germline gives CDR1 SNHLY, CDR2 FYNNEI. J gave up 2 bases and V 9 bases, and 6 bases lay outside the gene matches. The CDR3 sequence is CASTKGATNEKLFF. The CDR3 DNA reads as TGTGCCAGTACTAAGGGGGCCACTAATGAAAAACTGTTTTTT.

Concerning this clonotype: Just one base apart from a much larger clone, this may be a read error. DNA for the CDR3: TGCAGTGCTAGCCCACGGACGAGGGACTACTACGAGCAGTACTTC. This gives the protein CSASPRTRDYYEQYF. V gene TRBV20-1 combines with J gene TRBJ2-7; 7 nucleotides line up with TRBD2. Germline lookup yields CDR1 DFQATT and CDR2 SNEGSKA (reference sequence). CDR3 length: 15 residues. The junction had 11 bases not matched to a gene; V was cut back by 3 bases and J by 3 bases.

The gene calls are TRBV5-1 and TRBJ1-1; 7 bases are a match to TRBD1. Germline-derived CDR1 and CDR2 are SGHRS and YFSETQ. The V and J ends lost 5 bases and 5 bases, in that order; junction bases with no gene match: 9. This CDR3 region has 14 residues. The CDR3 DNA sequence: TGCGCCAGCAGGACTAGCGGGGGACAGACTGAAGCTTTCTTT. Translated: CASRTSGGQTEAFF.

The table lists this clonotype with many counts. This chain joins TRBV7-3 and TRBJ2-2; D ambiguous. Germline assignment: CDR1 SGHTA and CDR2 FQGTGA. V was clipped by 3 bases and J by 7 bases, with 6 bases between them. This CDR3 contains 12 residues. The CDR3 DNA is TGTGCCAGCAGCTTCGATATCGGGGAGCTGTTTTTT. Translating it yields CASSFDIGELFF.